These 20 T cell receptor beta chains came from one sample sequenced in a study of CD8+CD57+ T cells in acquired aplastic anemia. It was genomic DNA that served as the template for profiling TCR beta VDJ and CDR3. TCRdb fed the reads into MiXCR, producing one record per CDR3 protein. Of some 200,000 distinct CDR3 sequences in the sample, around half are singletons; the top ten hold 8% to 10%. Whoever was chosen for sequencing had shown CD8+CD57+ cell expansion by flow cytometry. Sequencing used sorted CD4+, CD8+, or CD8+CD57+ T cells (not recorded which) from PBMCs. These receptors all stem from a human donor with aplastic anemia.

This clonotype has only a few counts. The rearrangement links TRBV6-1 to TRBJ1-3, with D possibly TRBD1 on 6 matching bases. V was clipped by 6 bases and J by 0 bases, with 18 bases between them. The germline CDR1 and CDR2 sequences are MNHNS and SASEGT. The CDR3 has 17 residues. The CDR3 region has the DNA TGTGCCAGCAGGAACAGGGTGATAGCCCTCTCTGGAAACACCATATATTTT. It specifies CASRNRVIALSGNTIYF.

This clonotype has a handful of counts. J is TRBJ2-7 and V is TRBV10-1; no firm D call. The CDR3 sequence is 14 residues long. The V gene lost 5 bases and the J gene lost 2 bases, with 13 bases spanning the gap. CDR1 and CDR2 (germline): WNHNN, SYGVQD (reference sequence). The CDR3 sequence is CASSRDSSTYEQYF. In DNA, the CDR3 is TGCGCCAGCAGTCGTGACTCGTCTACCTACGAGCAGTACTTC.

The rearrangement uses TRBV24-1 and TRBJ2-7; 15 nucleotides agree with TRBD2. The CDR3 spans 17 residues. Trimming at V came to 10 bases and at J to 0 bases, leaving 9 bases not matched to a gene. From germline, CDR1 is KGHDR and CDR2 SFDVKD. The CDR3 spells CATEGLAGGGNSYEQYF. The CDR3 DNA reads TGTGCCACGGAGGGACTAGCGGGAGGTGGGAACTCCTACGAGCAGTACTTC.

This clonotype was seen at least ten times. The chain has TRBV7-2 and TRBJ2-1; 10 bases are shared with TRBD2. The CDR3 extends over 15 amino acids. The junction had 4 bases not matched to a gene; V was cut back by 6 bases and J by 2 bases. The germline CDR1 and CDR2 sequences are SGHTA and FQGNSA. For the CDR3, the DNA is TGTGCCAGCAGAATAGCGGGAGGCACCTACAATGAGCAGTTCTTC. Its translation: CASRIAGGTYNEQFF. The variable domain in full, completed from reference TRBV7-2 and TRBJ2-1, reads GAGVSQSPSNKVTEKGKDVELRCDPISGHTALYWYRQSLGQGLEFLIYFQGNSAPDKSGLPSDRFSAERTGGSVSTLTIQRTQQEDSAVYLCASRIAGGTYNEQFFGPGTRLTVL.

The chain recombines TRBV24-1 with TRBJ2-1; D not resolved. This CDR3 region has 13 residues. V was pared by 7 bases and J by 2 bases, with 8 bases between. Germline V gene data show CDR1 as KGHDR and CDR2 as SFDVKD. In DNA form, the CDR3 reads TGTGCCACCAGGGCCGCAGCCTACAATGAGCAGTTCTTC. It specifies CATRAAAYNEQFF.

V usage is TRBV25-1 and J usage is TRBJ2-7; D tentatively reads TRBD1 or TRBD2 (5 bases each). The CDR3 has 16 amino acids. CDR1 is MGHDK, CDR2 SYGVNS, per germline. V shed 3 bases and J shed 3 bases, with 18 bases lying between them. This CDR3 reads CASSEGAGLRIYEQYF. Here the CDR3 DNA reads TGTGCCAGCAGTGAGGGAGCAGGGCTTAGGATCTACGAGCAGTACTTC.

This clonotype appeared a few times. CDR3 in DNA: TGTGCCACCAGGGACGCCTTCCTCGGTGAGCAGTTCTTC. This gives the protein CATRDAFLGEQFF. V is TRBV24-1 and J is TRBJ2-1; no reliable D call. The CDR3 has 13 amino acids. From germline, CDR1 is KGHDR and CDR2 SFDVKD. The V gene lost 7 bases and the J gene lost 9 bases, with 15 bases spanning the gap.

This clonotype was seen many times. The V call is TRBV10-3, the J call TRBJ2-4; 10 bases are a match to TRBD1. Germline V gene lookup returns CDR1 ENHRY and CDR2 SYGVKD. V shed 3 bases, J shed 6 bases, and the junction held 2 bases outside the gene matches. This CDR3 spans 14 amino acids. CDR3 sequence (DNA): TGTGCCATCAGTGATAGGACAGGGGGAAACATTCAGTACTTC. This sequence encodes CAISDRTGGNIQYF.

Comment on this clonotype: This could be a read error, since a much larger clone is one nucleotide away. The chain is built from TRBV6-1 and TRBJ1-2, with TRBD1 as a possible D gene (5 bases). CDR1 MNHNS and CDR2 SASEGT come from the germline V gene. The V and J ends lost 6 bases and 7 bases respectively, with 15 bases between them. The CDR3 is 13 residues long. CDR3 DNA: TGTGCCAGCAGGATGGAGACAGTCTGTGGCTACACCTTC. Amino acids: CASRMETVCGYTF.

This clonotype was seen repeatedly, ten times or more. The chain joins TRBV28 to TRBJ2-3; 7 nucleotides agree with TRBD1. V shed 6 bases and J 5 bases; nucleotides not matched to a gene: 5. Germline V gives CDR1 MDHEN, CDR2 SYDVKM. This CDR3 comprises 13 residues. The DNA of the CDR3 is TGTGCCAGCAGCAGACAGGGAGTAGATACGCAGTATTTT. Translation: CASSRQGVDTQYF.

There are many counts of this clonotype. The chain joins TRBV9 to TRBJ1-3; the D is unclear. The CDR3 extends over 13 amino acids. V was shortened by 1 base and J by 8 bases, with 10 bases between the two germline ends. Looked up from germline, CDR1 is SGDLS and CDR2 is YYNGEE. As DNA, the CDR3 is TGTGCCAGCAGCGTAACCCATTGGGACACCATATATTTT. This gives the protein CASSVTHWDTIYF.

There are a few counts of this clonotype. The V and J genes are TRBV15 and TRBJ1-2, with D maybe TRBD1 (6 bases). Germline CDR1 LNHNV, CDR2 YYDKDF (reference sequence). This CDR3 is 19 amino acids long. Trimming left V 0 bases short and J 0 bases short, with 20 bases between. The CDR3 sequence is CATSRDRPGTPGPNYGYTF. The CDR3 nucleotides are TGTGCCACCAGCAGAGATCGGCCGGGGACACCTGGACCTAACTATGGCTACACCTTC.

V usage is TRBV7-8 and J usage is TRBJ2-7; D possibly corresponds to TRBD1 (5 bases). The CDR3 is 14 amino acids. Germline V gene data show CDR1 as SGHVS and CDR2 as FQNEAQ. The V end lost 6 bases, the J end lost 3 bases, and 15 bases lay between the germline ends. In DNA form, the CDR3 reads TGTGCCAGCAGTCTCGTTCAGGGTATCTACGAGCAGTACTTC. The encoded protein is CASSLVQGIYEQYF. Variable domain in full (rest from reference TRBV7-8 and TRBJ2-7): GAGVSQSPRYKVAKRGQDVALRCDPISGHVSLFWYQQALGQGPEFLTYFQNEAQLDKSGLPSDRFFAERPEGSVSTLKIQRTQQEDSAVYLCASSLVQGIYEQYFGPGTRLTVT.

The chain has TRBV6-2 or TRBV6-3 and TRBJ2-5; TRBD2 matches 8 bases. Germline trimming cut 1 base from V and 2 bases from J; bases unmatched to any gene: 3. The germline gives CDR1 MNHEY, CDR2 SVGEGT. CDR3 size: 15 residues. CDR3 protein: CASSYLGGGQETQYF. In nucleotides, the CDR3 is TGTGCCAGCAGTTACTTGGGCGGGGGGCAAGAGACCCAGTACTTC.

The sample holds many counts of this clonotype. Written as DNA, the CDR3 is TGTGCCAGCAGCTTAACTAGCGGGAGTGGAGAGACCCAGTACTTC. Its protein is CASSLTSGSGETQYF. The chain has TRBV7-3 and TRBJ2-5, with 9 bases aligning to TRBD2. This CDR3 spans 15 amino acids. Germline V gives CDR1 SGHTA, CDR2 FQGTGA. Trimming removed 0 bases from V and 4 bases from J; junction bases left unmatched: 3. The whole variable domain, filled in from reference TRBV7-3 and TRBJ2-5, reads GAGVSQTPSNKVTEKGKYVELRCDPISGHTALYWYRQSLGQGPEFLIYFQGTGAADDSGLPNDRFFAVRPEGSVSTLKIQRTERGDSAVYLCASSLTSGSGETQYFGPGTRLLVL.

The CDR3 DNA sequence: TGTGCCATCAGTACAGGGGACGACTACGAGCAGTACTTC. Translation: CAISTGDDYEQYF. The chain couples TRBV10-3 to TRBJ2-7; TRBD1 matches at 7 bases. Germline-derived CDR1 and CDR2 are ENHRY and SYGVKD. V lost 5 bases to trimming and J lost 3 bases; unmatched junction nucleotides: 4. This CDR3 spans 13 amino acids.

DNA of the CDR3: TGTGCCAGTAGTCGGGCTTACAATGAGCAGTTCTTC. Translation: CASSRAYNEQFF. This chain joins TRBV19 and TRBJ2-1; D uncertain. Germline V gene lookup returns CDR1 LNHDA and CDR2 SQIVND (reference sequence). The CDR3 totals 12 residues. V was trimmed by 5 bases and J by 4 bases, leaving 6 bases between them. Looking up the rest from reference TRBV19 and TRBJ2-1 gives the full variable domain: DGGITQSPKYLFRKEGQNVTLSCEQNLNHDAMYWYRQDPGQGLRLIYYSQIVNDFQKGDIAEGYSVSREKKESFPLTVTSAQKNPTAFYLCASSRAYNEQFFGPGTRLTVL.

This sequence joins TRBV2 and TRBJ2-7, with TRBD1 matching 7 bases. Losses at the gene ends were 1 base for V and 5 bases for J; bases not matched to a gene: 5. The CDR3 length is 14 residues. From germline, CDR1 is SNHLY and CDR2 FYNNEI. This CDR3 is CASSEERGLDEQYF. CDR3 coding DNA: TGTGCCAGCAGTGAAGAGAGGGGGCTCGACGAGCAGTACTTC.

J is TRBJ1-6 and V is TRBV10-3; D is unclear. Germline CDR1 is ENHRY and CDR2 is SYGVKD. This CDR3 is built from 13 residues. V lost 3 bases and J 8 bases, leaving 8 bases between the germline ends. The CDR3 reads CAISETLDSPLHF. The CDR3, as DNA: TGTGCCATCAGTGAAACCCTTGATTCACCCCTCCACTTT.

The rearrangement joins TRBV10-3 to TRBJ2-3; D remains ambiguous. The germline gives CDR1 ENHRY, CDR2 SYGVKD. Deletions cut 7 bases from V and 1 base from J, with 9 bases between. The CDR3 spans 13 residues. Written as DNA, the CDR3 is TGTGCCATCAACGGCGCGGGCACAGATACGCAGTATTTT. Translating gives CAINGAGTDTQYF.